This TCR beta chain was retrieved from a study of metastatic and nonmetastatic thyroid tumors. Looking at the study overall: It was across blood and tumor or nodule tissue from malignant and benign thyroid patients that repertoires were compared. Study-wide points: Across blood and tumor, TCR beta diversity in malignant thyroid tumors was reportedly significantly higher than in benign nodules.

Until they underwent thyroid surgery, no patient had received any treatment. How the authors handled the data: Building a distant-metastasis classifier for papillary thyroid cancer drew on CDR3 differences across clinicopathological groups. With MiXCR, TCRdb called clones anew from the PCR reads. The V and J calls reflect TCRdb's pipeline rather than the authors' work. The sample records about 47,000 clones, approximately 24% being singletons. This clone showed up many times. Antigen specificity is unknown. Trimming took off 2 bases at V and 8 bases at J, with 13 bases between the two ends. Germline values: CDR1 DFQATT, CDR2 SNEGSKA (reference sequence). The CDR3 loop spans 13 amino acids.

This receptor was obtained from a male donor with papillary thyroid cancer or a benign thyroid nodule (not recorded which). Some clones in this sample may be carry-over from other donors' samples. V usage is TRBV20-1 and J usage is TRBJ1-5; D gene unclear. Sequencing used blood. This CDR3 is CSARIGSEKPQHF. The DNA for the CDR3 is TGCAGTGCTAGAATCGGGAGCGAGAAGCCCCAGCATTTT.